A selection of T cell receptor beta chains follows, all from one sample in a study of blood T cell repertoires in COVID-19. Profiled with immunoSEQ multiplex PCR; TCRdb holds only in-frame clones, not every one. The sample has 180,000 or so clones, less than 85% seen once; the top ten hold 13%. Sequencing used peripheral blood. Every receptor here comes from a man between 45 and 60 years old who had recovered from COVID-19. The CDR3 runs from the conserved cysteine through the conserved F or W. The size of a clone is reported for some rows only, either as once, few or many, or as a class for expanded clones.

J,V,size,CDR3
TRBJ2-1,TRBV19,-,CASSIPLAGGAYNEQFF
TRBJ1-5,TRBV13,-,CASSLGGGNQPQHF
TRBJ1-2,TRBV6-5,-,CASRRDRGLYGYTF
TRBJ2-1,TRBV19,once,CASSIKGTGFYEQFF
TRBJ2-1,TRBV7-9,once,CASSLEALAGEGSYNEQFF
TRBJ2-5,TRBV5-1,-,CASSPGTSGSRVETQYF
TRBJ2-3,TRBV27,-,CAVNRGSTDTQYF
TRBJ1-2,TRBV15,-,CATSRVMNRAGYTF
TRBJ2-7,TRBV3-1/TRBV3-2,once,CASSKAGAIYEQYF
TRBJ2-2,TRBV2,many,CASSLLAGANTGELFF
TRBJ2-3,TRBV3-1/TRBV3-2,-,CASSQETSGASTDTQYF
TRBJ2-3,TRBV4-1,-,CASSQEVDSFAADTQYF
TRBJ2-3,TRBV3-1/TRBV3-2,-,CASSRRTGGWTDTQYF
TRBJ2-7,TRBV13,-,CASSFPTGTSGYEQYF
TRBJ2-7,TRBV15,-,CATSRDTRAYEQYF
TRBJ1-3,TRBV29-1,-,CSVVLGLGDTIYF
TRBJ1-2,TRBV3-1/TRBV3-2,-,CASAVGRTDYGYTF
TRBJ1-2,TRBV27,-,CASAQGFYGYTF
TRBJ2-1,TRBV12-5,-,CASGLGTSGNHEQFF
TRBJ1-1,TRBV12-3/TRBV12-4,-,CASSLDSYTEAFF
TRBJ1-1,TRBV6-5,-,CASSTTGGKTEAFF
TRBJ1-1,TRBV27,-,CASRSGTAGNTEAFF
TRBJ2-6,TRBV11-2,-,CASRVGTGVAGANVLTF
TRBJ2-2,TRBV27,-,CASRRTSSGSGELFF
TRBJ1-3,TRBV5-4,-,CASSREGHLWSTIYF
TRBJ1-1,TRBV7-3,-,CASSLLGRGNTEAFF
TRBJ2-3,TRBV9,-,CASSSRTSVTDTQYF
TRBJ2-5,TRBV19,-,CASSNSLGGSGTQYF
TRBJ2-1,TRBV30,-,CAWSYSAGNEQFF
TRBJ1-4,TRBV19,-,CASSIWDRAEKLFF
TRBJ1-1,TRBV5-4,once,CASTSTGGTEAFF
TRBJ1-3,TRBV19,-,CASEALHSGNTIYF
TRBJ2-7,TRBV19,few,CASNPGASYEQYF
TRBJ2-3,TRBV11-3,-,CASSFGASGRTDTQYF
TRBJ2-2,TRBV2,-,CASSPVTGGYTGELFF
TRBJ2-4,TRBV7-2,-,CASSLAQDPLGTELAKNIQYF
TRBJ2-2,TRBV24-1,-,CATSARTSYTGELFF
TRBJ2-2,TRBV5-6,-,CASSLGAGLAGVTGELFF
TRBJ2-3,TRBV7-3,-,CASSLEGGPDTQYF
TRBJ1-3,TRBV9,-,CASSGKDRASGNTIYF
TRBJ1-5,TRBV4-2,-,CASSQDGQDSNQPQHF
TRBJ2-1,TRBV11-2,-,CASSSGLQNNEQFF
TRBJ2-7,TRBV28,-,CASSFLLADSYEQYF
TRBJ2-5,TRBV7-8,-,CASSLDQGVGETQYF
TRBJ2-3,TRBV18,-,CASSRAGTSKDTQYF
TRBJ2-1,TRBV6-5,-,CASSYDRGDEQFF
TRBJ2-2,TRBV11-3,-,CASSRLGVDTGELFF
TRBJ1-5,TRBV5-1,-,CASSVSGDSNQPQHF
TRBJ2-3,TRBV7-2,-,CASSLGASRGTDTQYF